These 20 T cell receptor beta chains originate from one sample sequenced in a study of CD8 T cells in Susac syndrome. With random hexamers, about 0.5 to 1 ug RNA was reverse transcribed. TCRdb redid the calling of the immunoSEQ multiplex PCR reads with MiXCR, one entry per CDR3 protein. The data contain about 430,000 distinct CDR3 sequences, more than 80% of them seen just once; the ten biggest clones take up about 0.12%. Source material: CD8+ T cells from PBMCs. All receptors derive from a human donor with multiple sclerosis.

The chain employs TRBV4-1 and TRBJ1-2, with 8 bases matching TRBD1. The CDR3 has 14 amino acids. Germline lookup yields CDR1 MGHRA and CDR2 YSYEKL. V gave up 2 bases and J gave up 6 bases; unmatched junction bases: 5. The CDR3 region is CASSQLGQGDGYTF. CDR3 nucleotides: TGCGCCAGCAGCCAACTCGGACAGGGAGATGGCTACACCTTC.

V usage is TRBV12-3 or TRBV12-4 and J usage is TRBJ2-7; TRBD1 matches 9 bases. V lost 5 bases to trimming and J lost 2 bases; unmatched junction nucleotides: 10. The CDR3 has 16 amino acids. This chain's CDR3 is CASSTDRGRRTYEQYF. The CDR3 DNA follows: TGTGCCAGCAGTACGGACAGGGGCAGGCGAACCTACGAGCAGTACTTC.

The chain has TRBV5-1 and TRBJ1-5, with D possibly TRBD1 on 5 matching bases. CDR3 length equals 14 residues. Germline assignment: CDR1 SGHRS and CDR2 YFSETQ. V lost 0 bases to trimming and J lost 5 bases, with 9 bases between them. Here the CDR3 reads CASSLAGGYQPQHF. CDR3 nucleotides: TGCGCCAGCAGCTTGGCCGGGGGTTATCAGCCCCAGCATTTT.

This rearrangement joins TRBV18 to TRBJ1-1; possible D gene TRBD1, 5 bases. Trimming shortened V by 2 bases and J by 3 bases, and 22 bases separated the two germline ends. Germline loops: CDR1 KGHSH, CDR2 LQKENI. The length of the CDR3 is 18 residues. The chain's CDR3 is CASSPKARLAGLYTEAFF. CDR3 DNA sequence: TGTGCCAGCTCACCAAAGGCCCGGTTGGCAGGGCTTTACACTGAAGCTTTCTTT.

The chain carries TRBV5-1 and TRBJ1-2; D gene uncertain. The V gene lost 3 bases and the J gene lost 6 bases, with 12 bases spanning the gap. The CDR3 loop spans 13 amino acids. Germline values: CDR1 SGHRS, CDR2 YFSETQ. The CDR3 is CASSWTGSDGYTF. The CDR3 bases are TGCGCCAGCAGCTGGACTGGTTCGGATGGCTACACCTTC.

The V gene is TRBV7-2, the J gene TRBJ2-5; 10 bases agree with TRBD2. V gave up 5 bases and J gave up 2 bases; unmatched junction bases: 8. The germline V gene encodes CDR1 SGHTA and CDR2 FQGNSA. CDR3 length: 16 residues. The CDR3 spells CASSMRLAGLQETQYF. As DNA, the CDR3 is TGTGCCAGCAGCATGCGACTAGCGGGCCTTCAAGAGACCCAGTACTTC.

The rearrangement links TRBV5-4 to TRBJ1-6; D uncertain. Germline V gene sequence: CDR1 SGHNT, CDR2 YYREEE (reference sequence). V was pared by 3 bases and J by 13 bases, with 11 bases between. There are 12 residues in the CDR3. CDR3 residues: CASSWGVSPLHF. CDR3 in DNA: TGTGCCAGCAGCTGGGGTGTTTCTCCCCTCCACTTT.

The chain carries TRBV20-1 and TRBJ1-4; D not resolved. Germline CDR1 DFQATT, CDR2 SNEGSKA (reference sequence). This CDR3 contains 16 residues. With 0 bases removed from V and 0 bases from J, the gap between germline ends came to 11 bases. The CDR3 region has the DNA TGCAGTGCTAGAGATCATCTAAGGGCAACTAATGAAAAACTGTTTTTT. This translates into CSARDHLRATNEKLFF.

The V call is TRBV9, the J call TRBJ2-3, with TRBD2 matching over 9 bases. Germline CDR1 SGDLS, CDR2 YYNGEE. V lost 0 bases and J lost 5; bases outside the gene matches: 10. This CDR3 region has 17 residues. The CDR3 spells CASSVDGRGGLGDTQYF. The CDR3 DNA reads TGTGCCAGCAGCGTAGATGGGCGGGGGGGCCTGGGAGATACGCAGTATTTT.

V gene TRBV25-1 combines with J gene TRBJ2-3; no clear D gene. Trimming took 2 bases from V and 2 from J, leaving 5 bases between them. The CDR3 runs 13 residues. Germline V gives CDR1 MGHDK, CDR2 SYGVNS. As DNA, the CDR3 is TGTGCCAGCAGTGAAGGTCACACAGATACGCAGTATTTT. As protein: CASSEGHTDTQYF.

The V gene is TRBV5-1, the J gene TRBJ1-4; D uncertain. The CDR3 sequence is 16 residues long. Germline V lookup: CDR1 SGHRS, CDR2 YFSETQ. V shed 2 bases and J shed 0 bases, with 11 bases lying between them. The CDR3 loop is CASSFWEAATNEKLFF. The CDR3 nucleotides read TGCGCCAGCAGCTTCTGGGAGGCTGCAACTAATGAAAAACTGTTTTTT.

This rearrangement joins TRBV30 to TRBJ2-3; D unclear. V was cut by 7 bases and J by 3 bases, with 5 bases left in between. Per the germline V gene, CDR1 is GTSNPN and CDR2 is SVGIG (reference sequence). The CDR3 extends over 10 amino acids. As DNA, the CDR3 is TGTGCCTTCTTAACAGATACGCAGTATTTT. This translates into CAFLTDTQYF. The variable domain in full, completed from reference TRBV30 and TRBJ2-3, reads SQTIHQWPATLVQPVGSPLSLECTVEGTSNPNLYWYRQAAGRGLQLLFYSVGIGQISSEVPQNLSASRPQDRQFILSSKKLLLSDSGFYLCAFLTDTQYFGPGTRLTVL.

This clonotype has just a few counts. The chain combines TRBV6-1 with TRBJ2-7; 7 bases map to TRBD1. The CDR3 covers 14 residues. J was trimmed by 4 bases and V by 5 bases; bases with no gene match: 8. Germline loops: CDR1 MNHNS, CDR2 SASEGT. CDR3 in DNA: TGTGCCAGCAGTCCCACAGGGGCGCCATACGAGCAGTACTTC. This translates into CASSPTGAPYEQYF.

The chain joins TRBV7-9 to TRBJ2-3; tentatively, D is TRBD1 or TRBD2 (5 bases each). V was cut by 6 bases and J by 5 bases, with 15 bases left in between. CDR1 is SEHNR, CDR2 FQNEAQ, per germline (reference sequence). There are 14 residues in the CDR3. CDR3 sequence (DNA): TGTGCCAGCAGGGTTCGGGGCAGGTTAGATACGCAGTATTTT. Protein product: CASRVRGRLDTQYF.

CDR3 in amino acids: CSVELETLPGGTQYF. The CDR3 bases are TGCAGCGTTGAGCTTGAGACACTCCCCGGCGGGACCCAGTACTTC. The gene calls are TRBV29-1 and TRBJ2-5; D remains unclear. Germline CDR1 SQVTM, CDR2 ANQGSEA. There are 15 residues in the CDR3. Trimming cost V 3 bases and J 7 bases, with 21 bases left between them.

The V call is TRBV6-1, the J call TRBJ2-2; D unclear. Trimming removed 2 bases from V and 4 bases from J, with 8 bases in between. CDR3 length: 14 amino acids. Germline-derived CDR1 and CDR2 are MNHNS and SASEGT. As DNA, the CDR3 is TGTGCCAGCAGTGAAATGCAGAGCACCGGGGAGCTGTTTTTT. This translates into CASSEMQSTGELFF.

The J gene is TRBJ1-1, the V gene TRBV3-1; D possibly corresponds to TRBD1 (5 bases). The V end was cut by 4 bases, the J end by 3 bases, with 15 bases between. Germline V gene data show CDR1 as LGHDT and CDR2 as YNNKEL (reference sequence). The CDR3 is 15 residues long. The CDR3 reads CASSLTRRGDTEAFF. The CDR3 DNA is TGTGCCAGCAGCCTAACGAGACGAGGGGACACTGAAGCTTTCTTT.

The gene calls are TRBV28 and TRBJ2-1, with 9 bases identical to TRBD1. Germline trimming cut 6 bases from V and 7 bases from J; bases unmatched to any gene: 10. There are 15 residues in the CDR3. Germline CDR1 and CDR2: MDHEN and SYDVKM. The CDR3 DNA reads as TGTGCCAGCAGACTAACCGGGACAGGGCCTAATGAGCAGTTCTTC. Its protein is CASRLTGTGPNEQFF.

Note on this clonotype: The germline gene is not matched at one end of the junction; a read error may be the cause. This chain connects TRBV11-2 to TRBJ1-1, with TRBD1 matching over 7 bases. CDR3 length: 17 amino acids. In germline, CDR1 is SGHAT, CDR2 FQNNGV. CDR3: CASSLDILDRSFAEVFF. The CDR3 coding sequence is TGTGCCAGCAGCTTAGACATATTGGACAGGTCGTTTGCTGAAGTTTTCTTT.

The chain joins TRBV5-6 to TRBJ2-7; D not certain. Trimming took off 2 bases at V and 6 bases at J, with 15 bases between the two ends. The CDR3 runs 14 residues. CDR1 and CDR2 (germline): SGHDT, YYEEEE. The CDR3 DNA reads as TGTGCCAGCAGCTTTACCGGGCGCCCGGGCGAGCAGTACTTC. Its translation is CASSFTGRPGEQYF.